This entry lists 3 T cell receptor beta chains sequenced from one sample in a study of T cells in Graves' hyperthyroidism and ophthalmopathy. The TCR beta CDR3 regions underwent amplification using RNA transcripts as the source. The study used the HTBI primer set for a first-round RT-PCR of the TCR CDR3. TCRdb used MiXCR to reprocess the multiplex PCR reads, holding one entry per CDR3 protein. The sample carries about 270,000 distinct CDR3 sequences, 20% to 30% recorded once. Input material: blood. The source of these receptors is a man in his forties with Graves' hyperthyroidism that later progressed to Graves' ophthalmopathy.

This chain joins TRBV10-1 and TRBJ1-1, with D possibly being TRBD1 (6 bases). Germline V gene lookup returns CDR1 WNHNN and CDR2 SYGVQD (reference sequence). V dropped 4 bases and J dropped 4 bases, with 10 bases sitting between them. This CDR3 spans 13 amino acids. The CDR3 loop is CASSVTGSTEAFF. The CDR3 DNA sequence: TGCGCCAGCAGTGTAACAGGGAGCACTGAAGCTTTCTTT.

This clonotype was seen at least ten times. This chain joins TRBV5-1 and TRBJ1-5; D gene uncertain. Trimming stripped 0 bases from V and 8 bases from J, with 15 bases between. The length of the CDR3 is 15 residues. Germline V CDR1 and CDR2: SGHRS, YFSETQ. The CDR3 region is CASSLAGGGLEPQHF. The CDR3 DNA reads TGCGCCAGCAGCTTGGCGGGAGGCGGTTTAGAGCCCCAGCATTTT.

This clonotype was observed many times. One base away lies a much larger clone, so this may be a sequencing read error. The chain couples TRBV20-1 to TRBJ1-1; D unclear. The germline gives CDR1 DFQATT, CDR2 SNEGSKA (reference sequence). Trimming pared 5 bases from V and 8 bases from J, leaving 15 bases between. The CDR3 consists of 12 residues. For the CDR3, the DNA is TGCAGTGCTGGAGCCCCTGGAGGCGAAGCTTTCTTT. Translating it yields CSAGAPGGEAFF.